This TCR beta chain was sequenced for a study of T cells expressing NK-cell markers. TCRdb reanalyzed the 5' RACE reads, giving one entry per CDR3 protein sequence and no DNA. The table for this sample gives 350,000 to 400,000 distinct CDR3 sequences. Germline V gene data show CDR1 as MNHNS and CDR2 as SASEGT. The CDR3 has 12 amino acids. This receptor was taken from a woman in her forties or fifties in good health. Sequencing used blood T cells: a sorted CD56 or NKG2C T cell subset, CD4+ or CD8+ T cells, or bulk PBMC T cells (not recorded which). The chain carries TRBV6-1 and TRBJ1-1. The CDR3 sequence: CASSDRGPPAFF.